These 15 T cell receptor beta chains came from one sample sequenced in a study of identifying expanded T cells in peripheral blood. Generated by immunoSEQ multiplex PCR, the TCRdb table keeps only in-frame clones and is missing some. The table shows approximately 120,000 clones, with about 85% occurring only once. Sequencing was carried out using blood. The receptor set was obtained from a person between 18 and 75 years old in good health.

CDR3 sequence (DNA): TGTGCCAGCAGCTTGGAGAGGATGGAGGAGACCCAGTACTTC. Protein sequence: CASSLERMEETQYF. The V gene is TRBV11-1, the J gene TRBJ2-5, with D uncertain. CDR3 length: 14 amino acids. CDR1 is SGHAT and CDR2 is FQDESV in the germline V gene (reference sequence). V shed 3 bases and J shed 5 bases, with 13 bases lying between them.

The chain couples TRBV19 to TRBJ1-3, with TRBD1 as a possible D gene (5 bases). Germline CDR1 and CDR2: LNHDA and SQIVND (reference sequence). Trimming pared 6 bases from V and 4 bases from J, leaving 13 bases between. The CDR3 spans 14 residues. CDR3 DNA: TGTGCCAGTAGAGGGGCTCGGGACGGAAACACCATATATTTT. It encodes CASRGARDGNTIYF. Looking up the rest from reference TRBV19 and TRBJ1-3 gives the full variable domain: DGGITQSPKYLFRKEGQNVTLSCEQNLNHDAMYWYRQDPGQGLRLIYYSQIVNDFQKGDIAEGYSVSREKKESFPLTVTSAQKNPTAFYLCASRGARDGNTIYFGEGSWLTVV.

V usage is TRBV19 and J usage is TRBJ2-7; D may correspond to TRBD1 or TRBD2 (5 bases each). There are 15 residues in the CDR3. The germline V and J ends were trimmed by 5 bases and 1 base, with 15 bases remaining between them. Germline V lookup: CDR1 LNHDA, CDR2 SQIVND (reference sequence). The CDR3 coding sequence is TGTGCCAGTAGTTTTTTCCCCGGGGCGTCCTACGAGCAGTACTTC. Protein product: CASSFFPGASYEQYF. The full variable domain, its missing parts supplied by reference TRBV19 and TRBJ2-7, is DGGITQSPKYLFRKEGQNVTLSCEQNLNHDAMYWYRQDPGQGLRLIYYSQIVNDFQKGDIAEGYSVSREKKESFPLTVTSAQKNPTAFYLCASSFFPGASYEQYFGPGTRLTVT.

The genes are TRBV7-2 and TRBJ2-1; 10 bases are a match to TRBD2. This CDR3 spans 15 amino acids. Germline CDR1 is SGHTA and CDR2 is FQGNSA. The trim removed 4 bases at V and 5 bases at J, leaving 5 bases unmatched. This CDR3 is CASSSPSGSDNEQFF. CDR3 nucleotide sequence: TGTGCCAGCAGCTCTCCTAGCGGGAGCGACAATGAGCAGTTCTTC.

The chain joins TRBV18 to TRBJ1-1; possible D gene TRBD1, 5 bases. The CDR3 sequence is 17 residues long. CDR1 and CDR2 (germline): KGHSH, LQKENI. Trimming took off 3 bases at V and 1 base at J, with 18 bases between the two ends. The CDR3 is CASSPVPRDLTNTEAFF. CDR3 sequence (DNA): TGTGCCAGCTCACCGGTCCCAAGGGACCTCACGAACACTGAAGCTTTCTTT.

V gene TRBV14 combines with J gene TRBJ2-1; 9 nucleotides line up with TRBD2. CDR1 and CDR2 (germline): SGHDN, FVKESK. CDR3 length equals 19 residues. The V gene end was trimmed by 4 bases and the J gene end by 7 bases; junction bases not matched to a gene: 20. The CDR3 sequence: CASSRLGRGGTGMRNEQFF. The CDR3 DNA reads as TGTGCCAGCAGCCGCTTGGGGCGGGGGGGTACTGGTATGAGGAATGAGCAGTTCTTC.

V and J are TRBV19 and TRBJ2-2; D possibly corresponds to TRBD2 (6 bases). Trimming removed 5 bases from V and 4 bases from J, with 14 bases in between. The CDR3 has 15 residues. Germline values: CDR1 LNHDA, CDR2 SQIVND (reference sequence). The chain's CDR3 is CASSRGREITGELFF. CDR3 DNA sequence: TGTGCCAGTAGTCGGGGGAGAGAAATCACCGGGGAGCTGTTTTTT.

V gene TRBV18 combines with J gene TRBJ2-2; 9 bases are shared with TRBD2. Germline V gene data show CDR1 as KGHSH and CDR2 as LQKENI. Trimming took 6 bases from V and 6 from J; bases not matched to a gene: 8. This CDR3 is 15 amino acids long. Here the CDR3 DNA reads TGTGCCAGCTCCGACGGGACTAGCTTTTCCGGGGAGCTGTTTTTT. It yields the protein CASSDGTSFSGELFF.

The genes are TRBV4-2 and TRBJ2-1, with 9 bases matching TRBD2. The trim removed 0 bases at V and 8 bases at J, leaving 8 bases unmatched. This CDR3 comprises 16 residues. The V gene's germline CDR1 is LGHNA and CDR2 YNFKEQ. In DNA form, the CDR3 reads TGTGCCAGCAGCCAAGATGGGCGGGAGGGCCATTATGAGCAGTTCTTC. It yields the protein CASSQDGREGHYEQFF.

This clone appeared a single time. The V call is TRBV28, the J call TRBJ2-5, with TRBD2 identical over 8 bases. The V and J ends lost 6 bases and 1 base, in that order; junction bases with no gene match: 7. CDR3 length: 15 amino acids. CDR1 and CDR2 (germline): MDHEN, SYDVKM. Here the CDR3 DNA reads TGTGCCAGCAGGGGGGCGGGAGGAGTCCAAGAGACCCAGTACTTC. This sequence encodes CASRGAGGVQETQYF.

The chain links TRBV25-1 to TRBJ2-2, with a weak D call TRBD1 (6 bases). V was cut by 3 bases and J by 3 bases, with 20 bases left in between. The CDR3 is 18 amino acids. The germline CDR1 and CDR2 sequences are MGHDK and SYGVNS. CDR3 bases: TGTGCCAGCAGTGATAACAGGGCCAGAGGTAGATACACCGGGGAGCTGTTTTTT. Protein: CASSDNRARGRYTGELFF.

The genes are TRBV5-1 and TRBJ2-5; possibly TRBD2 for D (5 bases). This CDR3 region has 13 residues. Germline V gives CDR1 SGHRS, CDR2 YFSETQ. The V end was cut by 4 bases, the J end by 4 bases, with 11 bases between. Written as DNA, the CDR3 is TGCGCCAGCAGCAGGACTGGCAGAGAGACCCAGTACTTC. It translates to CASSRTGRETQYF. The full variable domain, completed using reference TRBV5-1 and TRBJ2-5, is KAGVTQTPRYLIKTRGQQVTLSCSPISGHRSVSWYQQTPGQGLQFLFEYFSETQRNKGNFPGRFSGRQFSNSRSEMNVSTLELGDSALYLCASSRTGRETQYFGPGTRLLVL.

CDR3 in amino acids: CASSGSGGSEKLFF. DNA of the CDR3: TGTGCCAGTAGTGGATCAGGGGGATCTGAAAAACTGTTTTTT. This rearrangement joins TRBV19 to TRBJ1-4, with 7 bases fitting TRBD1. The trim removed 5 bases at V and 7 bases at J, leaving 7 bases unmatched. The CDR3 runs to 14 residues. Germline-derived CDR1 and CDR2 are LNHDA and SQIVND (reference sequence).

The gene calls are TRBV7-6 and TRBJ2-1, with D maybe TRBD2 (7 bases). The germline CDR1 and CDR2 sequences are SGHVS and FNYEAQ. The CDR3 covers 15 residues. The V gene lost 4 bases and the J gene lost 8 bases, with 18 bases spanning the gap. DNA of the CDR3: TGTGCCAGCAGCTGGTCCGGGGGGCCCGGAGATGAGCAGTTCTTC. The encoded protein is CASSWSGGPGDEQFF.

V and J are TRBV14 and TRBJ1-1; 8 bases agree with TRBD1. CDR1 SGHDN and CDR2 FVKESK come from the germline V gene. V lost 4 bases to trimming and J lost 1 base; unmatched junction nucleotides: 8. This CDR3 comprises 16 residues. The CDR3 nucleotides read TGTGCCAGCAGCCCTCTCCGGACAGGGCCGAACACTGAAGCTTTCTTT. It yields the protein CASSPLRTGPNTEAFF.